This T cell receptor (beta chain) emerged from a study of cytomegalovirus exposure and HLA in healthy donors. Study-level results: Reported findings show TCR beta sequences accurately forecast HLA-A and HLA-B alleles in most subjects. In a later analysis, several top co-occurrence clusters appeared linked to parvovirus B19, influenza, CMV and Epstein-Barr virus.

Primers included in the PCR were 60 Vbeta and 13 Jbeta primers. Sequencing was performed with immunoSEQ multiplex PCR; in TCRdb, only in-frame clones are kept and a portion is missing. The repertoire holds about 150,000 clones, nearly 70% seen once, with roughly 10% in the top ten. With respect to this clone: No antigen is known for it.

The CDR3 loop spans 15 amino acids. The V gene's germline CDR1 is MNHNS and CDR2 SASEGT. V dropped 7 bases and J dropped 3 bases, with 19 bases sitting between them. This TCR was sampled from a man aged 25 to 40 in good health and CMV-seropositive. The sequenced sample was PBMCs. This chain uses TRBV6-1 with TRBJ2-7; maybe TRBD1 (6 bases). CDR3 in DNA: TGTGCCAGCAAATTGATTACCGGGACAATCTACGAGCAGTACTTC. Encoded protein: CASKLITGTIYEQYF.